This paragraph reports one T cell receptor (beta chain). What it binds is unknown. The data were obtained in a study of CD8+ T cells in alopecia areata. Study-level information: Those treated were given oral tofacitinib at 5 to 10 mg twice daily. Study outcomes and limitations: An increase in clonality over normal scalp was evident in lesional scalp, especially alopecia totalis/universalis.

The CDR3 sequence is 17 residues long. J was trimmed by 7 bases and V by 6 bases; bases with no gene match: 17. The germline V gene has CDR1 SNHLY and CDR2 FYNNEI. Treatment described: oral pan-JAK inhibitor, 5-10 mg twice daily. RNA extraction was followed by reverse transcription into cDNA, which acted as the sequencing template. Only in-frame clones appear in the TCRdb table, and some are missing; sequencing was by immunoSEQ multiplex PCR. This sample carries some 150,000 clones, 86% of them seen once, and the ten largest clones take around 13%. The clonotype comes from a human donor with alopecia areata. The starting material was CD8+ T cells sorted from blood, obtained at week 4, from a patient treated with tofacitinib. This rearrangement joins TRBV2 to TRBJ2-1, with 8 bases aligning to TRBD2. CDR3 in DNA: TGTGCCAGCAGCCGTGGCGGGGGCAGCGGGAGCAGGAATGAGCAGTTCTTC. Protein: CASSRGGGSGSRNEQFF.